This TCR beta chain was identified in a study of OX40 agonist ivuxolimab in advanced cancers. At the level of the whole study: The costimulatory receptor OX40 (CD134) was targeted by ivuxolimab, a fully human IgG2 agonistic monoclonal antibody. Intravenous ivuxolimab was administered to patients every 2 weeks at six dose levels: 0.01, 0.1, 0.3, 1.5, 3 and 10 mg/kg. Of the roughly 53 patients in dose escalation, 19 had hepatocellular carcinoma, about 15 had melanoma, 9 had renal cell carcinoma and 9 had head and neck cancer. A male proportion of roughly 80% and a mean age of 60 years, ranging from about 23 to 79, were recorded for the dose-escalation cohort. Patients were allowed to have had prior anti-PD-1, anti-PD-L1 or anti-CTLA-4 therapy, and 40% of the dose-escalation patients had been treated with checkpoint inhibitors. Partial responses occurred in three dose-escalation patients, of whom one had hepatocellular carcinoma and two had cutaneous melanoma. The purpose of peripheral TCRbeta sequencing was to test whether ivuxolimab changed TCR sequence diversity and led to clonal T-cell expansion. The paper reports the monotherapy dose-escalation portion (N of about 50 patients) of the phase I ivuxolimab trial.

As concerns this clone: Its antigen is unknown. No base quality information exists; no much larger clone differs at one position.

Broader findings and caveats from the paper: Low levels of normalized T-cell clonal expansion were also seen in some patients who did not respond. The antigen specificity of the clonally expanded peripheral T cells was not determined. After ivuxolimab, expanded clones were on average more numerous among CD8+ T cells than among CD4+ T cells. At doses of 0.1 to 3.0 mg/kg, clonal expansion of both CD4+ and CD8+ blood T cells was observed from baseline to week 6. In partial responders in the 0.1-3.0 mg/kg groups, normalized peripheral clonal expansion was found to be among the lowest, especially among CD8+ T cells.

To sequence the TCRbeta CDR3 region, genomic DNA was isolated from the sorted cells. TCRbeta CDR3 regions were sequenced using the immunoSEQ Assay. TCRdb provides this immuneACCESS table in a form limited to in-frame rearrangements. Some clones are lacking; in checked studies, under half of them reflect an unresolved V gene, and why the rest are absent is not known. This sample has tens of thousands of clones in its table, and approximately 84% of those were observed once. The ten largest clones represent over 1.5% of the sample. V is cut back by 4 bases and J by 4 bases, with 7 bases in the junction unmatched. From the cysteine up to the phenylalanine, the CDR3 has a length of 15 residues. Kept here is only the CDR3 DNA, which spans 45 bases and is read in frame from base 1. The germline V gene gives CDR1 as SGHRS and CDR2 as YFSETQ. The trial excluded patients who had a history of autoimmune disease or were on systemic immunosuppression. Peripheral blood for TCR sequencing was collected from all dose cohorts at baseline, on cycle 4 day 1, and on cycle 7 day 1. Samples came from an open-label, multicenter, first-in-human phase I dose-escalation trial of ivuxolimab. The trial enrolled adults with locally advanced or metastatic head and neck squamous cell, hepatocellular, melanoma or renal cell carcinoma. Before TCR sequencing, CD4+ T cells and CD8+ T cells from peripheral blood were sorted into separate populations.

The chain is made from TRBV5-1 and TRBJ2-3; TRBD2 agrees with 9 junctional bases. Sequences were derived from CD4+ or CD8+ T cells sorted from blood, sampled in a trial of the OX40 agonist ivuxolimab. This TCR came from an adult with an advanced solid tumor such as melanoma, head and neck, liver or kidney cancer. The DNA sequence is as follows: TGCGCCAGCAGCCCGGGACAGCGGGGGGCAGATACGCAGTATTTT. Its product reads: CASSPGQRGADTQYF.